This T cell receptor beta chain originates from a study of T cell repertoires in cytomegalovirus infection. Study-wide background: Indications came from public TCR beta signatures; they pointed to CMV infection and to a matching HLA type.

Comments on this clonotype: Its antigen is not identified.

Broader study findings: CMV carriers with the relevant HLA were identified by cumulative public TCR beta family frequency.

Trimming took off 8 bases at V and 7 bases at J, with 15 bases between the two ends. The length of the CDR3 is 12 residues. Germline values: CDR1 MNHNY, CDR2 SVGAGI (reference sequence). TCRdb itself ran the reads through MiXCR, one entry per CDR3 protein. Of about 440,000 distinct CDR3 sequences detected, under 40% appear once; the ten largest clones hold 12% to 15%. Sequenced material: PBMCs. This TCR was recovered from a human donor in good health (CMV status not recorded). Some clones in this sample may be carry-over from other donors' samples. The rearrangement links TRBV6-6 to TRBJ2-7; the D is unclear. The CDR3 spells CASDGIMGEQYF. CDR3 coding DNA: TGTGCCAGCGACGGAATAATGGGAGAGCAGTACTTC.